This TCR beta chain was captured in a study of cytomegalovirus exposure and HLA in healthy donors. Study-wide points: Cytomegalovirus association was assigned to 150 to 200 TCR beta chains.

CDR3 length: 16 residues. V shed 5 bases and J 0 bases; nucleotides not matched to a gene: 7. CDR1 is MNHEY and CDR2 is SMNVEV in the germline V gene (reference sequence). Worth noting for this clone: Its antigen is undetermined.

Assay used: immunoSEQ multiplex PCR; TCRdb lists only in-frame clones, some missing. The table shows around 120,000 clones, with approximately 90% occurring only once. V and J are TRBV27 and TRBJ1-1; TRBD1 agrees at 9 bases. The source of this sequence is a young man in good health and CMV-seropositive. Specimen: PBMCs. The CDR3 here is CASSPRTGVLNTEAFF. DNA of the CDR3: TGTGCCAGCAGTCCACGGACAGGGGTCCTGAACACTGAAGCTTTCTTT.